The present T cell receptor (beta chain) was sequenced within a study of blood T cell repertoires in COVID-19. Study-wide context: Samples representing acute and convalescent COVID-19 were sourced from the United States, Italy and Spain. Sources were T cells, B-cell-depleted T cells, or PBMCs; the material itself was cDNA or gDNA.

Source study methods: Reference gene primers were amplified, and this amplification served to estimate nucleated cell counts. Here immunoSEQ multiplex PCR was the method, and the copy in TCRdb shows in-frame clones only, minus some. V, J and clone size were drawn from that table, and D and trimming were deduced from the DNA. Of about 160,000 clones in the sample, approximately 90% were seen once. V lost 7 bases and J lost 6, with 15 bases in between. This CDR3 has 13 amino acids. From germline, CDR1 is WSHSY and CDR2 SAAADI. The clonotype originates from a man in his late teens or twenties with acute or convalescent COVID-19. V gene TRBV10-2 combines with J gene TRBJ1-2; no reliable D call. The sample was peripheral blood. CDR3 DNA sequence: TGCGCCAGCAAGCCCCCCGTTCCCCATGGCTACACCTTC. Encoded protein: CASKPPVPHGYTF.